This is a list of T cell receptor beta chains from one sample in a study of T cells in localized non-small cell lung cancer. TCRdb keeps only in-frame clones here, not all; method: immunoSEQ multiplex PCR. The table records 16,000 or so clones, around 88% of them present only once. Sample: peripheral blood, taken before any cancer treatment. The receptors were sampled from a male donor older than 55 with stage II squamous cell lung carcinoma. Each CDR3 is given with its conserved first and last residue. The order of the fields is J gene, V gene, D gene, clone size, CDR3 length, CDR3 protein, CDR3 DNA. The D gene is left open where the match is weak. Size is omitted from some rows. Given values are once, few, many or a class for expanded clones.

j_gene: TRBJ1-3
v_gene: TRBV19
d_gene: .
abundance: .
len: 14
CDR3aa: CASKKTGSGNTIYF
CDR3nt: TGTGCCAGTAAGAAGACGGGGTCTGGAAACACCATATATTTT

j_gene: TRBJ2-1
v_gene: TRBV11-3
d_gene: .
abundance: .
len: 13
CDR3aa: CASRSTASNEQFF
CDR3nt: TGTGCCAGCAGATCGACAGCGAGCAATGAGCAGTTCTTC

j_gene: TRBJ2-5
v_gene: TRBV11-3
d_gene: TRBD2
abundance: .
len: 16
CDR3aa: CASSPGLAGGSETQYF
CDR3nt: TGTGCCAGCAGCCCGGGACTAGCGGGAGGGTCAGAGACCCAGTACTTC

j_gene: TRBJ1-2
v_gene: TRBV18
d_gene: .
abundance: .
len: 15
CDR3aa: CASSPPGVSNYGYTF
CDR3nt: TGTGCCAGCTCACCGCCGGGAGTGTCCAACTATGGCTACACCTTC

j_gene: TRBJ2-1
v_gene: TRBV27
d_gene: TRBD2
abundance: .
len: 14
CDR3aa: CASTRTGGNNEQFF
CDR3nt: TGTGCCAGCACCCGGACGGGAGGTAACAATGAGCAGTTCTTC

j_gene: TRBJ1-5
v_gene: TRBV28
d_gene: TRBD1
abundance: .
len: 14
CDR3aa: CASSRGQVNQPQHF
CDR3nt: TGTGCCAGCAGCCGTGGACAGGTCAATCAGCCCCAGCATTTT

j_gene: TRBJ2-6
v_gene: TRBV6-5
d_gene: .
abundance: .
len: 16
CDR3aa: CASSYSGGSGANVLTF
CDR3nt: TGTGCCAGCAGTTACTCAGGGGGCTCTGGGGCCAACGTCCTGACTTTC

j_gene: TRBJ2-1
v_gene: TRBV2
d_gene: TRBD2
abundance: .
len: 14
CDR3aa: CASVRLAGYNEQFF
CDR3nt: TGTGCCAGCGTTCGACTAGCGGGGTACAATGAGCAGTTCTTC

j_gene: TRBJ2-3
v_gene: TRBV28
d_gene: TRBD2
abundance: .
len: 15
CDR3aa: CASTEGLAGGRRKYF
CDR3nt: TGTGCCAGCACAGAGGGACTAGCGGGAGGGCGCCGCAAGTATTTT

j_gene: TRBJ2-1
v_gene: TRBV5-1
d_gene: .
abundance: once
len: 18
CDR3aa: CASSLVGLAESSYNEQFF
CDR3nt: TGCGCCAGCAGCTTGGTAGGGCTAGCCGAATCCTCCTACAATGAGCAGTTCTTC